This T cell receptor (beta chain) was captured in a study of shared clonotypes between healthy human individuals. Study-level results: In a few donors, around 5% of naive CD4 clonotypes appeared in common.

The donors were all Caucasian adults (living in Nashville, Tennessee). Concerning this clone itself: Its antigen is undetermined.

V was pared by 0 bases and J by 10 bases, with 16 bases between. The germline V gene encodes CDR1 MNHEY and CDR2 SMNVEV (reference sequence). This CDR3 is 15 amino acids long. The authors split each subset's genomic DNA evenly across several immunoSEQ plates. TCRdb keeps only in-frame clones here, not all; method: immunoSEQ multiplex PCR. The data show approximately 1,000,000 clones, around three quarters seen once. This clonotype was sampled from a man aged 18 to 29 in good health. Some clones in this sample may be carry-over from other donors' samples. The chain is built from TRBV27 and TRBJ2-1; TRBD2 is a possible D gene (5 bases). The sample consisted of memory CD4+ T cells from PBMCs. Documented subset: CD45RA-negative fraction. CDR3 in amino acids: CASSLSGNSWEEQFF. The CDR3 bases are TGTGCCAGCAGTTTATCCGGGAATTCTTGGGAGGAGCAGTTCTTC.